These 32 T cell receptor beta chains came from one sample sequenced in a study of blood T cell repertoires in COVID-19. Profiled with immunoSEQ multiplex PCR; TCRdb holds only in-frame clones, not every one. The data hold about 110,000 clones, with around 78% observed a single time. The specimen sequenced was peripheral blood. Receptors originate from an older woman with acute or convalescent COVID-19.

This chain uses TRBV3-1 (or the pseudogene TRBV3-2) with TRBJ2-5; 9 bases are a match to TRBD2. The CDR3 loop spans 15 amino acids. The germline V gene encodes CDR1 LGHDT and CDR2 YNNKEL (reference sequence). V shed 4 bases and J 5 bases; nucleotides not matched to a gene: 8. This CDR3 is CASSLQAGGGETQYF. DNA of the CDR3: TGTGCCAGCAGCCTCCAAGCGGGAGGCGGGGAGACCCAGTACTTC.

The V gene is TRBV7-8, the J gene TRBJ1-1; D is uncertain. V gave up 0 bases and J gave up 1 base, with 3 bases separating them. Germline V CDR1 and CDR2: SGHVS, FQNEAQ. This CDR3 is 13 amino acids long. The CDR3 region is CASSLARNTEAFF. The CDR3 DNA follows: TGTGCCAGCAGCTTAGCCCGGAACACTGAAGCTTTCTTT.

The J gene is TRBJ1-3, the V gene TRBV24-1; D might be TRBD1 (5 bases). Trimming took 10 bases from V and 3 from J, leaving 12 bases between them. This CDR3 spans 13 amino acids. Germline values: CDR1 KGHDR, CDR2 SFDVKD. CDR3 nucleotides: TGTGCCACTACAGGTCCAGATGGAAACACCATATATTTT. The encoded protein is CATTGPDGNTIYF.

The chain couples TRBV5-4 to TRBJ1-2; no clear D gene. Deletions cut 4 bases from V and 3 bases from J, with 10 bases between. This CDR3 is 13 amino acids long. Germline CDR1 reads SGHNT; CDR2 reads YYREEE (reference sequence). The CDR3 coding sequence is TGTGCCAGCAGCCTAGACCGAGACTATGGCTACACCTTC. Amino acid sequence: CASSLDRDYGYTF.

This clone showed up just a few times. The chain recombines TRBV11-2 with TRBJ1-3; D remains ambiguous. Deletions cut 3 bases from V and 8 bases from J, with 5 bases between. The germline gives CDR1 SGHAT, CDR2 FQNNGV. This CDR3 has 11 residues. CDR3 sequence reads: CASSLRDTIYF. The CDR3 DNA sequence: TGTGCCAGCAGCTTGAGGGACACCATATATTTT.

CDR3 in DNA: TGTGCCAGCAGTCTGCGGAACCAGCCCCAGCATTTT. Protein product: CASSLRNQPQHF. This chain joins TRBV27 and TRBJ1-5; no clear D. Germline V CDR1 and CDR2: MNHEY, SMNVEV (reference sequence). Trimming removed 5 bases at V and 7 bases at J, with 9 bases between. There are 12 residues in the CDR3.

V and J are TRBV19 and TRBJ2-1, with 14 bases fitting TRBD2. Germline V lookup: CDR1 LNHDA, CDR2 SQIVND (reference sequence). CDR3 length: 16 amino acids. J was trimmed by 0 bases and V by 8 bases; bases with no gene match: 3. CDR3 nucleotide sequence: TGTGCCAGTCGGACTAGCGGGAGGAGCTCCTACAATGAGCAGTTCTTC. Its protein product is CASRTSGRSSYNEQFF.

The chain has TRBV10-3 and TRBJ1-2; 10 nucleotides align to TRBD1. Germline V gene lookup returns CDR1 ENHRY and CDR2 SYGVKD. The CDR3 loop spans 14 amino acids. The junction had 7 bases not matched to a gene; V was cut back by 6 bases and J by 6 bases. The CDR3: CAISVTGGDDGYTF. The CDR3 DNA reads as TGTGCCATCAGCGTGACAGGGGGCGATGATGGCTACACCTTC.

This chain joins TRBV6-1 and TRBJ2-2, with D possibly matching TRBD1 (7 bases). The CDR3 has 15 amino acids. V gave up 2 bases and J gave up 5 bases, with 12 bases separating them. CDR1 and CDR2 (germline): MNHNS, SASEGT. Here the CDR3 DNA reads TGTGCCAGCAGTGAAACCGCAGGGGGGACCGGGGAGCTGTTTTTT. Protein: CASSETAGGTGELFF.

The V and J genes are TRBV25-1 and TRBJ1-1, with 11 bases matching TRBD1. Trimming at V came to 4 bases and at J to 5 bases, leaving 6 bases not matched to a gene. Germline loops: CDR1 MGHDK, CDR2 SYGVNS. The CDR3 covers 15 residues. The CDR3: CASSAPGQGVTEAFF. CDR3 coding DNA: TGTGCCAGCAGTGCACCGGGACAGGGGGTTACTGAAGCTTTCTTT.

The J gene is TRBJ2-3, the V gene TRBV19; 13 bases are shared with TRBD2. This CDR3 has 16 amino acids. The V gene's germline CDR1 is LNHDA and CDR2 SQIVND (reference sequence). V was clipped by 4 bases and J by 14 bases; unmatched bases: 15. CDR3 DNA: TGTGCCAGTAGTACGCGAAACCCCGCGACTAGCGGGAGGTTGTATTTT. This sequence encodes CASSTRNPATSGRLYF.

This clone was seen only a few times. The chain carries TRBV6-2 or TRBV6-3 and TRBJ2-7; D might be TRBD1 (6 bases). CDR3 length equals 16 residues. CDR1 and CDR2 (germline): MNHEY, SVGEGT. Trimming removed 6 bases at V and 0 bases at J, with 18 bases between. The CDR3 loop is CASSSDRSGGSYEQYF. For the CDR3, the DNA is TGTGCCAGCAGCTCCGACAGGAGTGGGGGCTCCTACGAGCAGTACTTC.

This clone has only one observation. Other DNA sequences in this sample translate to the same CDR3. The chain has TRBV3-1 (or the pseudogene TRBV3-2) and TRBJ1-2; D gene uncertain. CDR1 is LGHDT, CDR2 YNNKEL, per germline (reference sequence). V lost 10 bases and J 4 bases, leaving 10 bases between the germline ends. The CDR3 contains 11 residues. CDR3 sequence (DNA): TGTGCCACAGGTGCAGGCTATGGCTACACCTTC. This translates into CATGAGYGYTF.

This clone was seen a handful of times. The chain uses TRBV28 and TRBJ1-1, with D perhaps matching TRBD1 (5 bases). V was cut by 2 bases and J by 1 base, with 11 bases left in between. Per germline, CDR1 MDHEN and CDR2 SYDVKM. CDR3 size: 15 residues. CDR3 protein: CASSLAGQGNTEAFF. CDR3 nucleotide sequence: TGTGCCAGCAGTTTAGCAGGGCAGGGGAACACTGAAGCTTTCTTT.

V usage is TRBV7-2 and J usage is TRBJ2-2; D remains ambiguous. This CDR3 has 15 residues. Between the trimmed V and J ends, which lost 5 bases and 8 bases, there was a span of 18 bases. CDR1 is SGHTA, CDR2 FQGNSA, per germline. The CDR3: CASSARLGNKGELFF. Here the CDR3 DNA reads TGTGCCAGCAGCGCCCGGCTGGGCAACAAGGGGGAGCTGTTTTTT.

The gene calls are TRBV19 and TRBJ2-7; possible D gene TRBD2, 5 bases. CDR3 length: 14 residues. Trimming stripped 5 bases from V and 0 bases from J, with 11 bases between. Per germline, CDR1 LNHDA and CDR2 SQIVND (reference sequence). The CDR3 bases are TGTGCCAGTAGTTCCCCAGGAGGCTCCTACGAGCAGTACTTC. Translation gives CASSSPGGSYEQYF.

This chain joins TRBV29-1 and TRBJ1-5; D not resolved. Germline V CDR1 and CDR2: SQVTM, ANQGSEA. V was cut by 7 bases and J by 9 bases, with 10 bases left in between. This CDR3 is built from 10 residues. CDR3 sequence: CSAHTRPQHF. The CDR3 region has the DNA TGCAGCGCACATACCAGGCCCCAGCATTTT. Full variable domain (remainder filled in from reference TRBV29-1 and TRBJ1-5): SAVISQKPSRDICQRGTSLTIQCQVDSQVTMMFWYRQQPGQSLTLIATANQGSEATYESGFVIDKFPISRPNLTFSTLTVSNMSPEDSSIYLCSAHTRPQHFGDGTRLSIL.

This clone was detected only a few times. The chain has TRBV27 and TRBJ2-4; 8 nucleotides align to TRBD2. V gave up 5 bases and J gave up 2 bases; unmatched junction bases: 14. CDR3 size: 18 residues. Germline assignment: CDR1 MNHEY and CDR2 SMNVEV (reference sequence). CDR3 residues: CASSQRSGSRRTKNIQYF. For the CDR3, the DNA is TGTGCCAGCAGTCAAAGGAGCGGGAGTCGTCGAACCAAAAACATTCAGTACTTC.

This clone was seen a handful of times. The chain combines TRBV28 with TRBJ1-5, with D tentatively TRBD1 (6 bases). Trimming cost V 5 bases and J 3 bases, with 14 bases left between them. The CDR3 runs to 15 residues. Germline V CDR1 and CDR2: MDHEN, SYDVKM. The CDR3 sequence: CASSVRGGVNQPQHF. DNA of the CDR3: TGTGCCAGCAGTGTTAGAGGGGGTGTCAATCAGCCCCAGCATTTT.

The V and J genes are TRBV5-1 and TRBJ2-1, with 10 bases aligning to TRBD2. CDR1 and CDR2 (germline): SGHRS, YFSETQ. The CDR3 has 17 amino acids. Trimming cost V 9 bases and J 9 bases; bases outside gene matches: 21. The CDR3 loop reads CATTRGASGGLDGEQFF. The CDR3 region has the DNA TGCGCCACCACCCGGGGGGCTAGCGGGGGCCTGGACGGTGAGCAGTTCTTC.

In the case of this clone: Compared with germline, one end of the junction differs, possibly owing to a read error. The chain links TRBV5-4 to TRBJ2-1; D possibly corresponds to TRBD1 (5 bases). The CDR3 has 12 amino acids. Per germline, CDR1 SGHNT and CDR2 YYREEE (reference sequence). CDR3 sequence (DNA): TGTGCCAGCAGCTTGGAGGCGCAACAGGCGCTCTTC. Translated: CASSLEAQQALF.

The chain carries TRBV28 and TRBJ1-2; 8 nucleotides line up with TRBD1. The length of the CDR3 is 15 residues. Germline CDR1 MDHEN, CDR2 SYDVKM. The V gene end was trimmed by 5 bases and the J gene end by 3 bases; junction bases not matched to a gene: 8. The DNA for the CDR3 is TGTGCCAGCAGTGGCAGCTCAGGGGGCCACTATGGCTACACCTTC. Its protein product is CASSGSSGGHYGYTF.

DNA for the CDR3: TGTGCCAGCTGGCGGACAGGGGGCTTCGACGAGCAGTACTTC. Its translation: CASWRTGGFDEQYF. V gene TRBV11-2 combines with J gene TRBJ2-7, with 11 bases that match TRBD1. Germline CDR1 SGHAT, CDR2 FQNNGV. The CDR3 totals 14 residues. With 8 bases clipped from V and 5 bases from J, the junction kept 8 bases outside the gene matches. The complete variable domain, with remaining parts taken from reference TRBV11-2 and TRBJ2-7, reads EAGVAQSPRYKIIEKRQSVAFWCNPISGHATLYWYQQILGQGPKLLIQFQNNGVVDDSQLPKDRFSAERLKGVDSTLKIQPAKLEDSAVYLCASWRTGGFDEQYFGPGTRLTVT.

This clone has just a few counts. The chain recombines TRBV3-1 (or the pseudogene TRBV3-2) with TRBJ2-2; 7 nucleotides agree with TRBD2. Germline CDR1 reads LGHDT; CDR2 reads YNNKEL (reference sequence). The length of the CDR3 is 15 residues. With V trimmed by 7 bases and J by 1 base, 6 bases remained unmatched. CDR3 sequence (DNA): TGTGCCAGCACTGGGAGGGTTGAGAACACCGGGGAGCTGTTTTTT. Protein sequence: CASTGRVENTGELFF.

The chain has TRBV19 and TRBJ2-1; tentative D call: TRBD1 (5 bases). Germline V gives CDR1 LNHDA, CDR2 SQIVND (reference sequence). This CDR3 contains 14 residues. The V gene lost 7 bases and the J gene lost 8 bases, with 18 bases spanning the gap. Here the CDR3 DNA reads TGTGCCAGTAAGACCCCGCTGGGGCTCGATGAGCAGTTCTTC. Its protein is CASKTPLGLDEQFF.

The genes are TRBV20-1 and TRBJ2-5, with D perhaps TRBD2 (6 bases). The CDR3 has 14 amino acids. V dropped 3 bases and J dropped 6 bases, with 17 bases sitting between them. CDR1 is DFQATT and CDR2 is SNEGSKA in the germline V gene (reference sequence). The CDR3 region has the DNA TGCAGTGCTAGTGCTACCGGGGGAGGAAAGACCCAGTACTTC. Translating gives CSASATGGGKTQYF.

The rearrangement uses TRBV19 and TRBJ1-2; 9 bases are shared with TRBD1. Per germline, CDR1 LNHDA and CDR2 SQIVND (reference sequence). The CDR3 covers 14 residues. After removal of 6 bases from V and 0 bases from J, the junction contained 2 bases not matched to a gene. In DNA form, the CDR3 reads TGTGCCAGTAGACAGGGGGCCTCTAACTATGGCTACACCTTC. Translating gives CASRQGASNYGYTF.

This clone was counted a few times. The V gene is TRBV9, the J gene TRBJ1-1, with 7 nucleotides matching TRBD1. The CDR3 contains 15 residues. V dropped 4 bases and J dropped 1; count of bases not matched to a gene: 7. Germline loops: CDR1 SGDLS, CDR2 YYNGEE. CDR3 region: CASSPATGENTEAFF. CDR3 bases: TGTGCCAGCAGCCCCGCCACAGGGGAGAACACTGAAGCTTTCTTT.

The chain couples TRBV19 to TRBJ2-3; no firm D call. CDR3 length equals 12 residues. The V end lost 3 bases, the J end lost 11 bases, and 12 bases lay between the germline ends. Germline CDR1 is LNHDA and CDR2 is SQIVND (reference sequence). The CDR3 is CASSIWQRRQYF. CDR3 in DNA: TGTGCCAGTAGTATTTGGCAACGGAGGCAGTATTTT.

The chain is built from TRBV19 and TRBJ2-5, with D possibly matching TRBD1 (5 bases). The CDR3 runs 16 residues. Germline V gene lookup returns CDR1 LNHDA and CDR2 SQIVND (reference sequence). Trimming stripped 3 bases from V and 3 bases from J, with 17 bases between. CDR3 bases: TGTGCCAGTAGTATGTTTCTGCAGGGCTCGAAAGAGACCCAGTACTTC. Its protein is CASSMFLQGSKETQYF.

J is TRBJ2-5 and V is TRBV7-2; maybe TRBD2 (6 bases). With 5 bases removed from V and 9 bases from J, the gap between germline ends came to 19 bases. This CDR3 comprises 14 residues. CDR1 is SGHTA, CDR2 FQGNSA, per germline. CDR3: CASSLGLPRAAQYF. The CDR3 bases are TGTGCCAGCAGCCTGGGACTTCCACGAGCGGCCCAGTACTTC.

The chain combines TRBV5-1 with TRBJ1-2, with no clear D. V was shortened by 1 base and J by 0 bases, with 4 bases between the two germline ends. This CDR3 comprises 13 residues. The germline gives CDR1 SGHRS, CDR2 YFSETQ. In DNA form, the CDR3 reads TGCGCCAGCAGCTTGACAACTAACTATGGCTACACCTTC. Translated, it gives CASSLTTNYGYTF.